The entry below gives a single TCR beta chain sequence along with its context. These data are taken from a study of blood T cell repertoires in COVID-19. Study background: Sites across the United States, Italy and Spain contributed samples from acute and convalescent COVID-19.

Trimming took 5 bases from V and 1 from J, leaving 17 bases between them. Per the germline V gene, CDR1 is MNHEY and CDR2 is SMNVEV (reference sequence). The CDR3 is made up of 16 amino acids. Clones were sequenced by immunoSEQ multiplex PCR, and TCRdb holds only the in-frame ones, with some missing. Of some 270,000 clones listed, around nine tenths are singletons. Sequencing was performed on peripheral blood. The chain has TRBV27 and TRBJ2-5; D is possibly TRBD2 (7 bases). The sequence derives from an older woman who had recovered from COVID-19. The CDR3 sequence is CASSRRGGGSQETQYF. CDR3 nucleotides: TGTGCCAGCAGTCGAAGGGGGGGCGGGAGCCAAGAGACCCAGTACTTC.